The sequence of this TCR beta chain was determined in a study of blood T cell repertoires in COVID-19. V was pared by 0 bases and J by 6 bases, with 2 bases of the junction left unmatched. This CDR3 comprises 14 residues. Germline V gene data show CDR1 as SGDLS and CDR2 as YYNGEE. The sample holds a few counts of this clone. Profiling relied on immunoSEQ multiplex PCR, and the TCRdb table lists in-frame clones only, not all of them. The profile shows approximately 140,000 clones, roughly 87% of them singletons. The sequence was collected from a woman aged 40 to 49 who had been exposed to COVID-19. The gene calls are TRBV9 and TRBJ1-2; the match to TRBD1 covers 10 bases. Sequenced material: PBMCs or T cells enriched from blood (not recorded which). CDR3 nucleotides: TGTGCCAGCAGCGTAGCAGGACAGGGGGATGGCTACACCTTC. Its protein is CASSVAGQGDGYTF.